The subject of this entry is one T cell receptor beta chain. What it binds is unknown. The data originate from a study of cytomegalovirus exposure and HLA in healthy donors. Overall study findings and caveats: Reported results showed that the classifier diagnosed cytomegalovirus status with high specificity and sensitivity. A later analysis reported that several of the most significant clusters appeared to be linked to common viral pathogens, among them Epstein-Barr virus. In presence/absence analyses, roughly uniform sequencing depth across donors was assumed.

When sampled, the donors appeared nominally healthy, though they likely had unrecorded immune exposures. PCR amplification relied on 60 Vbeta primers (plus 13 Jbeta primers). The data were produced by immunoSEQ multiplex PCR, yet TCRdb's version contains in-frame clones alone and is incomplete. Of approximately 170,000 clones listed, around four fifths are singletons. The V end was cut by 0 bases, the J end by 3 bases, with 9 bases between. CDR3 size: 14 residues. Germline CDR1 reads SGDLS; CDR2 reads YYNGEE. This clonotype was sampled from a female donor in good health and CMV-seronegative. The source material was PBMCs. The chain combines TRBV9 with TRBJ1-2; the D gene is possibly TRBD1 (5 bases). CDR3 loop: CASSVEDTYYGYTF. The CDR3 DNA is TGTGCCAGCAGCGTAGAGGACACTTACTATGGCTACACCTTC.